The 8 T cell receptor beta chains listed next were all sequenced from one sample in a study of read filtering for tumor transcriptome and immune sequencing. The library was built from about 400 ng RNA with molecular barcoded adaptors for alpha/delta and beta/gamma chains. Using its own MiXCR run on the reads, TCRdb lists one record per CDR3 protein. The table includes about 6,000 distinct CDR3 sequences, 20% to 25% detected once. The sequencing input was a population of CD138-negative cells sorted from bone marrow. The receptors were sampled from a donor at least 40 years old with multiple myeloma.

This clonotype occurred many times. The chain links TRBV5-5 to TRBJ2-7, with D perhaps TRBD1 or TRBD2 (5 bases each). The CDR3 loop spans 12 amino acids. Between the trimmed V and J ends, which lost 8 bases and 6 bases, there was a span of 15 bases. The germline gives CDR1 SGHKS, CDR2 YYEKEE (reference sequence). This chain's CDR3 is CARGTELPEQYF. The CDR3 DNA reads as TGTGCCAGGGGGACGGAACTCCCCGAGCAGTACTTC.

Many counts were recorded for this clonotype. The CDR3 DNA reads as TGTGCCAGCAGCCGTGCCGGGACAGCCTCTGGAAACACCATATATTTT. Amino acids: CASSRAGTASGNTIYF. The rearrangement uses TRBV7-2 and TRBJ1-3, with 7 bases lining up with TRBD1. V was pared by 5 bases and J by 0 bases, with 7 bases of the junction left unmatched. This CDR3 has 16 amino acids. Germline values: CDR1 SGHTA, CDR2 FQGNSA.

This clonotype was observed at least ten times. Here the CDR3 DNA reads TGTGCCAGCAGTTTATTAGGGGGCCGAGGTGAAGCTTTCTTT. This codes for CASSLLGGRGEAFF. This sequence joins TRBV12-3 or TRBV12-4 and TRBJ1-1; 7 bases line up with TRBD1. V lost 2 bases to trimming and J lost 7 bases; unmatched junction nucleotides: 7. The CDR3 totals 14 residues.

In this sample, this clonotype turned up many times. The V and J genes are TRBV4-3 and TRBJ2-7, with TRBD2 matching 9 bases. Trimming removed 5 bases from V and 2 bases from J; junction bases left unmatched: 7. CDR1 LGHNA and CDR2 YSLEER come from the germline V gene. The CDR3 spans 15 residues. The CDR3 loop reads CASSISSGTTYEQYF. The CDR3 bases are TGCGCCAGCAGCATATCTAGCGGGACCACCTACGAGCAGTACTTC.

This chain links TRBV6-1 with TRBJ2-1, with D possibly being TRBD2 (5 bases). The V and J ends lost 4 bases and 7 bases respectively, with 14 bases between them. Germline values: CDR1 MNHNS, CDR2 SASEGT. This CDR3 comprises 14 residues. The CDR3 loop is CASSVARASNEQFF. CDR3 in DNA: TGTGCCAGCAGTGTAGCGCGGGCTTCGAATGAGCAGTTCTTC.

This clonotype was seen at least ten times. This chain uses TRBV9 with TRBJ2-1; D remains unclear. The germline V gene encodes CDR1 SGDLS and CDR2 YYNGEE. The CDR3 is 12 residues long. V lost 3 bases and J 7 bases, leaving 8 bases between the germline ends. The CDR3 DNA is TGTGCCAGCAGCGCCTGGGATAATGAGCAGTTCTTC. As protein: CASSAWDNEQFF.

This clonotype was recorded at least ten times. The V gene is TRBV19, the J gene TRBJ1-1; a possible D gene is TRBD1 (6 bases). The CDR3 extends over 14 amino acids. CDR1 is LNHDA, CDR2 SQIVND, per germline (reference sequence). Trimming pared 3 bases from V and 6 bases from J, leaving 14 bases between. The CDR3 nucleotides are TGTGCCAGTAGTATCCGAGGGGGAGGCCCTGAAGCTTTCTTT. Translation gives CASSIRGGGPEAFF. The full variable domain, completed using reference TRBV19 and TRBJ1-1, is DGGITQSPKYLFRKEGQNVTLSCEQNLNHDAMYWYRQDPGQGLRLIYYSQIVNDFQKGDIAEGYSVSREKKESFPLTVTSAQKNPTAFYLCASSIRGGGPEAFFGQGTRLTVV.

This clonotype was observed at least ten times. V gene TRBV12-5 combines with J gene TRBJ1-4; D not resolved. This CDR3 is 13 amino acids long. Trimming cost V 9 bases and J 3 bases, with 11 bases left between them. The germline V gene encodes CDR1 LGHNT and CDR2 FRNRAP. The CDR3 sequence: CARQRVPNEKLFF. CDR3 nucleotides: TGTGCTAGACAACGGGTCCCTAATGAAAAACTGTTTTTT.